The 22 T cell receptor beta chains below all came from one sample that was sequenced in a study of shared clonotypes between healthy human individuals. The assay was immunoSEQ multiplex PCR, and TCRdb's table has in-frame clones only and misses some. Among a few million clones listed, 93% were seen once. Sequenced material: naive CD4+ T cells from PBMCs. The sample's subset: CD45RA+ positively selected. The source is a man in his late teens or twenties in good health. Some clones in this sample may be carry-over from other donors' samples.

There are a few counts of this clone. The gene calls are TRBV28 and TRBJ1-2; D is unresolved. Germline CDR1 MDHEN, CDR2 SYDVKM. CDR3 length equals 17 residues. V was trimmed by 4 bases and J by 7 bases, leaving 25 bases between them. The CDR3 nucleotides are TGTGCCAGCAGTTACCCGGTTGGAACAGCCGATCGTGGTGGCTACACCTTC. Its protein is CASSYPVGTADRGGYTF.

The rearrangement links TRBV5-1 to TRBJ2-5; D might be TRBD1 (5 bases). V dropped 0 bases and J dropped 2 bases, with 11 bases sitting between them. The CDR3 has 15 amino acids. Germline V gene data show CDR1 as SGHRS and CDR2 as YFSETQ. The CDR3 DNA is TGCGCCAGCAGCTTGGGGGCAGGGCGACAAGAGACCCAGTACTTC. It encodes CASSLGAGRQETQYF.

The chain employs TRBV20-1 and TRBJ2-7, with a tentative D call TRBD2 (6 bases). Germline CDR1 reads DFQATT; CDR2 reads SNEGSKA (reference sequence). This CDR3 is 11 amino acids long. V lost 6 bases and J lost 7, with 13 bases in between. The CDR3 nucleotides read TGCAGTGCCGGGAGCCGGGAGGAGCAGTACTTC. It translates to CSAGSREEQYF.

As to this clone: Other DNA sequences in this sample translate to the same CDR3. This chain joins TRBV28 and TRBJ2-7; D not certain. Trimming removed 6 bases at V and 3 bases at J, with 6 bases between. The CDR3 length is 11 residues. Looked up from germline, CDR1 is MDHEN and CDR2 is SYDVKM. The CDR3 nucleotides are TGTGCCAGCAGCCCAAACTACGAGCAGTACTTC. It encodes CASSPNYEQYF.

The chain is built from TRBV28 and TRBJ1-2, with D possibly TRBD1 on 5 matching bases. Trimming took off 2 bases at V and 7 bases at J, with 14 bases between the two ends. The CDR3 is 14 residues long. Germline V gives CDR1 MDHEN, CDR2 SYDVKM. CDR3 coding DNA: TGTGCCAGCAGTTTAGGGGGGACGATGGTTGGCTACACCTTC. It specifies CASSLGGTMVGYTF.

In this sample, this clone turned up once. The chain employs TRBV7-6 and TRBJ2-5, with TRBD2 matching over 10 bases. The DNA end lines up better with TRBJ2-7; the J call may be wrong. The CDR3 has 14 residues. Germline CDR1 is SGHVS and CDR2 is FNYEAQ. The CDR3 sequence: CASRRTSGSYEQYF. The CDR3 nucleotides are TGTGCCAGCAGGCGGACTAGCGGCTCCTACGAGCAGTACTTC.

The chain uses TRBV28 and TRBJ1-1, with D unclear. V lost 6 bases and J lost 0, with 8 bases in between. The CDR3 sequence is 13 residues long. Germline V gene lookup returns CDR1 MDHEN and CDR2 SYDVKM. CDR3 nucleotides: TGTGCCAGCAGGGAACTGCTGAACACTGAAGCTTTCTTT. Amino acids: CASRELLNTEAFF.

The rearrangement joins TRBV5-4 to TRBJ2-3; TRBD2 agrees at 10 bases. The CDR3 loop spans 16 amino acids. V shed 4 bases, J shed 3 bases, and the junction held 8 bases outside the gene matches. Germline loops: CDR1 SGHNT, CDR2 YYREEE (reference sequence). The CDR3 region is CASSPGAGGRTDTQYF. The DNA for the CDR3 is TGTGCCAGCAGCCCGGGAGCGGGAGGGAGGACAGATACGCAGTATTTT. The full variable domain, with the rest looked up from reference TRBV5-4 and TRBJ2-3, is ETGVTQSPTHLIKTRGQQVTLRCSSQSGHNTVSWYQQALGQGPQFIFQYYREEENGRGNFPPRFSGLQFPNYSSELNVNALELDDSALYLCASSPGAGGRTDTQYFGPGTRLTVL.

The chain joins TRBV6-5 to TRBJ1-3, with D possibly matching TRBD1 (6 bases). CDR3 length: 15 residues. V was shortened by 6 bases and J by 4 bases, with 16 bases between the two germline ends. Germline V gene sequence: CDR1 MNHEY, CDR2 SVGAGI. The CDR3 DNA reads TGTGCCAGCAGCCGGACCCCAGGGGCAGGAAACACCATATATTTT. Translating it yields CASSRTPGAGNTIYF.

The V gene is TRBV18, the J gene TRBJ1-3, with 8 bases that match TRBD1. The germline CDR1 and CDR2 sequences are KGHSH and LQKENI. The CDR3 is 14 amino acids. With 0 bases clipped from V and 8 bases from J, the junction kept 3 bases outside the gene matches. The CDR3 region is CASSPPGQGDTIYF. The CDR3 nucleotides are TGTGCCAGCTCACCACCTGGACAGGGAGACACCATATATTTT.

This clone showed up just a few times. The chain carries TRBV7-9 and TRBJ2-2, with TRBD1 identical over 9 bases. Germline values: CDR1 SEHNR, CDR2 FQNEAQ (reference sequence). Losses at the gene ends were 5 bases for V and 9 bases for J; bases not matched to a gene: 7. The CDR3 runs 14 residues. CDR3 sequence: CASSPGQGGRELFF. The CDR3 region has the DNA TGTGCCAGCAGCCCGGGACAGGGTGGCAGGGAGCTGTTTTTT.

V usage is TRBV4-3 and J usage is TRBJ2-7, with no clear D. The V and J ends lost 0 bases and 7 bases respectively, with 7 bases between them. The germline V gene encodes CDR1 LGHNA and CDR2 YSLEER. CDR3 length equals 12 residues. CDR3 sequence: CASSQDLREQYF. DNA of the CDR3: TGCGCCAGCAGCCAAGATCTTCGGGAGCAGTACTTC.

This chain joins TRBV5-1 and TRBJ2-1; 9 nucleotides line up with TRBD2. The CDR3 is 17 amino acids. CDR1 and CDR2 (germline): SGHRS, YFSETQ. The V segment lost 0 bases and the J segment 6 bases; nucleotides outside the gene matches: 10. The chain's CDR3 is CASSLGFSGSGPNEQFF. In DNA, the CDR3 is TGCGCCAGCAGCTTGGGGTTTAGCGGGAGCGGTCCCAATGAGCAGTTCTTC.

This rearrangement joins TRBV5-1 to TRBJ2-7; perhaps D is TRBD1 or TRBD2 (6 bases each). The V end was cut by 4 bases, the J end by 0 bases, with 17 bases between. CDR1 is SGHRS and CDR2 is YFSETQ in the germline V gene. The CDR3 has 16 amino acids. This CDR3 reads CASSLPKGGSSYEQYF. The CDR3 coding sequence is TGCGCCAGCAGCCTGCCCAAGGGGGGAAGCTCCTACGAGCAGTACTTC.

V is TRBV10-3 and J is TRBJ2-7; D may correspond to TRBD1 or TRBD2 (6 bases each). Germline V CDR1 and CDR2: ENHRY, SYGVKD. V was clipped by 4 bases and J by 4 bases, with 14 bases between them. The CDR3 extends over 14 amino acids. CDR3 sequence reads: CAISAGTQGYEQYF. The CDR3 nucleotides read TGTGCCATCAGTGCGGGGACTCAGGGGTACGAGCAGTACTTC.

In regard to this clone: A much larger clone lies a single base off, so this may be a read error. This sample includes further DNA sequences coding for the same CDR3. The chain joins TRBV28 to TRBJ1-5; D remains ambiguous. There are 12 residues in the CDR3. The V gene lost 3 bases and the J gene lost 4 bases, with 4 bases spanning the gap. CDR1 MDHEN and CDR2 SYDVKM come from the germline V gene. CDR3 region: CASSLLNQPQHF. The CDR3 DNA reads TGTGCCAGCAGTTTGCTGAATCAGCCCCAGCATTTT.

This chain links TRBV28 with TRBJ2-6, with D perhaps given as TRBD1 or TRBD2 (5 bases each). Germline loops: CDR1 MDHEN, CDR2 SYDVKM. The V end was cut by 5 bases, the J end by 0 bases, with 11 bases between. The CDR3 covers 16 residues. The CDR3 region is CASSPLGTSGANVLTF. CDR3 in DNA: TGTGCCAGCAGTCCCCTGGGGACCTCTGGGGCCAACGTCCTGACTTTC.

The chain joins TRBV29-1 to TRBJ2-7; D is unclear. Germline assignment: CDR1 SQVTM and CDR2 ANQGSEA. The CDR3 loop spans 12 amino acids. V was trimmed by 3 bases and J by 0 bases, leaving 6 bases between them. CDR3 amino acids: CSVEVRSYEQYF. The CDR3 coding sequence is TGCAGCGTTGAGGTTCGCTCCTACGAGCAGTACTTC.

This chain links TRBV14 with TRBJ2-3; 8 positions match TRBD1. V lost 4 bases, J lost 3 bases, and 9 bases stayed unmatched. The germline V gene encodes CDR1 SGHDN and CDR2 FVKESK. This CDR3 is 16 amino acids long. The CDR3 coding sequence is TGTGCCAGCAGCCGACCGGGACAGGTCAGGACAGATACGCAGTATTTT. This gives the protein CASSRPGQVRTDTQYF.

V gene TRBV19 combines with J gene TRBJ2-3; TRBD2 matches 7 bases. The J segment lost 4 bases and the V segment lost 8 bases, leaving 12 bases of the junction unmatched. The CDR3 loop spans 15 amino acids. Germline V gene lookup returns CDR1 LNHDA and CDR2 SQIVND (reference sequence). As DNA, the CDR3 is TGTGCCAGTTCCGTAGGAGCGGGACCTTCAGATACGCAGTATTTT. Residues: CASSVGAGPSDTQYF.

This clone came up once. The chain carries TRBV5-1 and TRBJ2-7, with D unclear. The germline V gene encodes CDR1 SGHRS and CDR2 YFSETQ. The CDR3 length is 14 residues. V lost 5 bases and J lost 3, with 15 bases in between. The CDR3 region is CASSSAPENYEQYF. CDR3 sequence (DNA): TGCGCCAGCAGTTCCGCCCCGGAGAACTACGAGCAGTACTTC.

This clone has only a few counts. The V and J genes are TRBV7-9 and TRBJ2-2; D ambiguous. The V gene lost 6 bases and the J gene lost 4 bases, with 9 bases spanning the gap. The CDR3 covers 13 residues. Germline lookup yields CDR1 SEHNR and CDR2 FQNEAQ (reference sequence). In DNA, the CDR3 is TGTGCCAGCAGGGCTAGTGGCACCGGGGAGCTGTTTTTT. It is translated as CASRASGTGELFF.